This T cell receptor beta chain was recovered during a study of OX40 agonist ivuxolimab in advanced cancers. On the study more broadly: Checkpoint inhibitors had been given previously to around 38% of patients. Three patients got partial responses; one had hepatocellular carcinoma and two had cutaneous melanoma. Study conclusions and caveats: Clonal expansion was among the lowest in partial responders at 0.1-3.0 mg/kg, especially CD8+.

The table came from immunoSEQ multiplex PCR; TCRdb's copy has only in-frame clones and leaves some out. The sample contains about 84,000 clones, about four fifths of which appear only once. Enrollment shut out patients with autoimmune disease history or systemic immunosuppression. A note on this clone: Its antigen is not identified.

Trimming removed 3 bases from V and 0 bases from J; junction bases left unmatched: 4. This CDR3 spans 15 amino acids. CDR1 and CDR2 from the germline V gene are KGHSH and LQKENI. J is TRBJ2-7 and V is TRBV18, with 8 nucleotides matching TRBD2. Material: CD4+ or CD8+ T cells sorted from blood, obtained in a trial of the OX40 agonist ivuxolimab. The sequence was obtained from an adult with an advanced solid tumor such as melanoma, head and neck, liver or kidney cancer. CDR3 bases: TGTGCCAGCTCACCGAGCGGGGGCTTCTCCTACGAGCAGTACTTC. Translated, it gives CASSPSGGFSYEQYF.